This T cell receptor beta chain was sequenced in a study of regulatory T cells in long-lasting Graves disease listed by TCRdb under 2021. Broadly, across the study: To count as having persistent Graves' disease, a patient had to have received antithyroid drug treatment for over 5 years with TSH receptor autoantibodies remaining persistently positive. On average, persistent Graves' disease patients in the clinical cohort had been on antithyroid drugs for approximately ten years. Peripheral blood TCR sequencing and RNA sequencing compared persistent Graves' disease patients with newly diagnosed Graves' disease patients. The study was registered as a clinical trial and conducted in China. A total of around 35 samples underwent TCR sequencing: around 13 from persistent and some 20 from newly diagnosed Graves' disease patients.

Library generation was performed with multiplex PCR. The run used an Illumina HiSeq 4000. iRepertoire HTBI primers and Arm-PCR amplification of CDR3 regions were used to construct TCR beta libraries. Before sequencing, the PCR products went through gel purification. Under the source paper's analysis protocol: A total of around 66 TRBV and about 13 TRBJ segments were identified across samples and were used for gene usage analysis of CDR3 amino acid clonotypes. Filtered high-quality paired reads were merged into contigs using COPE and FqMerger. BLAST was used to align contigs to the IMGT TRBV, TRBD and TRBJ reference genes, and CDR3 was defined following IMGT. Any clonotype with a frequency above 0.1% was counted as a highly expanded clone. Shannon entropy served as the measure of repertoire diversity, while the Gini coefficient captured V-J evenness. Clonotypes shared by more than one individual were considered public. TCRdb took the public reads, trimmed them with fastp at Q25, ran MiXCR for clone calling and kept in-frame beta chains. One record per CDR3 amino acid sequence lists the most common genes and DNA. The V and J calls shown here were made by TCRdb, not taken from the authors' results. This sample comprises about 430,000 distinct CDR3 sequences, 21% of them detected only once. Roughly an eighth of the sample rests with the top ten.

Taken from cysteine to phenylalanine, the CDR3 has 16 residues. Only the CDR3 DNA is retained, 48 bases long and in frame from the first base. CDR1 MNHGY and CDR2 SVAAGI are derived from the germline V gene. Trimming takes 3 bases off V and 10 bases off J; junction bases not matched to a gene: 11. Explained via the paper, the time point label denotes: persistent/refractory GD, antithyroid drugs over 5 years with positive TRAb. For both TCR sequencing and RNA sequencing, RNA was extracted from PBMCs using TRIzol. Graves' disease was diagnosed according to American Thyroid Association guidelines. Patients for the study were recruited at an endocrinology department in Xi'an, China. Each patient gave approximately 10 milliliters of peripheral blood, collected in an EDTA anticoagulant tube. PBMCs were isolated by Ficoll Paque Plus density gradient separation without further T cell sorting. An Agilent 2100 Bioanalyzer and agarose gel were used to check RNA quality, while a NanoDrop 2000 measured RNA concentration.

The paper's findings and limits, for the study overall: Peripheral blood alone was examined, since thyroid tissue, which constituted the primary lesion, could not be accessed. Preferential use of TRBV28, TRBJ1-2 and TRBJ2-5 was observed in persistent disease, whereas TRBV20-1 and TRBJ2-1 were favored in newly diagnosed disease. Sequencing and analysis were restricted to the TCR beta chain. Compared with newly diagnosed patients, persistent Graves' disease patients had lower TCR Shannon entropy and fewer highly expanded clones, which suggests clonal expansion. Patients with persistent disease shared more public clonotypes (about 3,000) than newly diagnosed patients did (roughly 970). The authors acknowledged the small sample size as a limitation that may reduce accuracy.

Notes on this clonotype: The specificity of this receptor is unknown. No much larger clone is present one base from it, and per-base qualities are unavailable.

This receptor was obtained from a female donor with Graves disease. This material consisted of peripheral blood mononuclear cells (PBMCs), taken when the disease was refractory, from a patient treated with antithyroid drugs. The V gene is TRBV6-9 and the J gene is TRBJ1-6; a stretch of 8 junction bases matches TRBD1. The nucleotides are TGTGCCAGCAGTTACTCCATTAGGACAGGGCAATCACCCCTCCACTTT. The resulting protein is CASSYSIRTGQSPLHF.